Reported below is one T cell receptor (beta chain). J was trimmed by 2 bases and V by 4 bases; bases with no gene match: 8. The CDR3 sequence is 16 residues long. Germline-derived CDR1 and CDR2 are SGHDT and YYEEEE. Enrollment of patients from Seattle took place during active infection, with longitudinal follow-up. In the original processing: Estimates of nucleated cell counts were drawn from the amplification of reference gene primers. Sequencing was performed with immunoSEQ multiplex PCR; in TCRdb, only in-frame clones are kept and a portion is missing. That table furnishes V, J and clone size, whereas the DNA furnished D and trimming. The top ten clones hold just under 4% of a sample with 360,000 or so clones, roughly 90% of them seen once. These data are taken from a study of blood T cell repertoires in COVID-19. Study summary: The United States, Italy and Spain were the sources of the acute and convalescent COVID-19 samples. Nucleic acid was either cDNA or gDNA, and it came from T cells, B-cell-depleted T cells, or PBMCs.

The receptor's source is a woman in her sixties with COVID-19, enrolled during active disease. This chain links TRBV5-6 with TRBJ2-1; 8 bases agree with TRBD2. Sequenced material: peripheral blood. Here the CDR3 DNA reads TGTGCCAGCAGCCACCGGCGGGGACTAGCCTACAATGAGCAGTTCTTC. It translates to CASSHRRGLAYNEQFF.